The clone carrying this T cell receptor beta chain was counted a few times. Germline V gene sequence: CDR1 MGHRA, CDR2 YSYEKL. The CDR3 runs to 15 residues. Trimming removed 1 base at V and 2 bases at J, with 11 bases between. The data originate from a study of lymphopenia after photon versus proton radiotherapy. The table came from immunoSEQ multiplex PCR; TCRdb's copy has only in-frame clones and leaves some out. Seen here are around 25,000 clones, more than 75% observed once, and the top ten hold about a quarter. This sequence joins TRBV4-1 and TRBJ1-2, with no clear D. The sample here was peripheral blood, taken from a patient treated with photon-based radiotherapy. This clonotype was obtained from a man aged 35 to 55 with gastric cancer. The CDR3 coding sequence is TGCGCCAGCAGCCAAGCCCCTGGGGAAAACTATGGCTACACCTTC. Translating it yields CASSQAPGENYGYTF.